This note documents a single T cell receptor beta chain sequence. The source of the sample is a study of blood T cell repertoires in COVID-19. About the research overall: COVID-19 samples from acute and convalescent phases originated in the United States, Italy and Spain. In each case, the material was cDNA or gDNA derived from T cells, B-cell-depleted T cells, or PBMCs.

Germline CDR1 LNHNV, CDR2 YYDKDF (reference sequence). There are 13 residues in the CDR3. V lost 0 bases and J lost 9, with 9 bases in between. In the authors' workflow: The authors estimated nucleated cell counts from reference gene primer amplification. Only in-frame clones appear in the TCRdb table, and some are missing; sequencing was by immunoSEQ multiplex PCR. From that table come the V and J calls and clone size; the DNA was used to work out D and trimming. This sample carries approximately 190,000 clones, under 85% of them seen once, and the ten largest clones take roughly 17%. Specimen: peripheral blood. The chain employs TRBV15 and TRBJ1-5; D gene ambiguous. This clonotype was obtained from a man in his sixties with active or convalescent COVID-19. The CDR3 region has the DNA TGTGCCACCAGCAGAGAAGTCAGGTCGCCCCAGCATTTT. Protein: CATSREVRSPQHF. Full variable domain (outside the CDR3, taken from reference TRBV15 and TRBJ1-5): DAMVIQNPRYQVTQFGKPVTLSCSQTLNHNVMYWYQQKSSQAPKLLFHYYDKDFNNEADTPDNFQSRRPNTSFCFLDIRSPGLGDTAMYLCATSREVRSPQHFGDGTRLSIL.